A selection of T cell receptor beta chains follows, all from one sample in a study of control samples from healthy donors and cancer patients. Sequenced by immunoSEQ multiplex PCR; TCRdb stores in-frame clones only, minus some. This sample carries around 99,000 clones, about 89% of them seen once, and the ten largest clones take under 20%. Sequenced: blood. These TCRs come from a woman aged 45-59 years in good health. CDR3s include the opening cysteine and the closing phenylalanine or tryptophan. The D gene is left open where the match is weak. Size is stated for part of the rows, as once, few or many counts, or as a class when the clone is expanded.

j_call,cdr3_length,d_call,v_call,clone_size,cdr3_nt,cdr3_aa
TRBJ1-1,13,NA,TRBV2,few,TGTGCCAGCAGGGTCCTATGGAACACTGAAGCTTTCTTT,CASRVLWNTEAFF
TRBJ1-5,15,NA,TRBV7-2,NA,TGTGCCAGCAGCTTAATTAGCCTCTCGAATCAGCCCCAGCATTTT,CASSLISLSNQPQHF
TRBJ2-1,13,NA,TRBV29-1,NA,TGCAGCGCTAAGGTACGCACCTACAATGAGCAGTTCTTC,CSAKVRTYNEQFF
TRBJ2-1,15,NA,TRBV5-8,NA,TGTGCCAGCAGCTTATTAGGTCTCCTCTACAATGAGCAGTTCTTC,CASSLLGLLYNEQFF
TRBJ1-4,16,NA,TRBV11-2,NA,TGTGCCAGCAGCCTCATACCAGGGATCACTAATGAAAAACTGTTTTTT,CASSLIPGITNEKLFF
TRBJ2-1,17,TRBD2,TRBV9,NA,TGTGCCAGCAGCGGACGGAGCGGGGGCCTCTCCTACAATGAGCAGTTCTTC,CASSGRSGGLSYNEQFF
TRBJ2-5,12,TRBD1,TRBV25-1,NA,TGTGCCAGCAGTGACAGGGGGGAGACCCAGTACTTC,CASSDRGETQYF
TRBJ1-1,13,NA,TRBV6-6,NA,TGTGCCAGCACCTACAGGAGCAACACTGAAGCTTTCTTT,CASTYRSNTEAFF
TRBJ1-1,15,TRBD1,TRBV19,NA,TGTGCCAGTAGTCCAGGGACAGGGAAGAACACTGAAGCTTTCTTT,CASSPGTGKNTEAFF
TRBJ2-1,17,TRBD2,TRBV25-1,NA,TGTGCCAGTACTCCGTGGGGCGGGAGGGCCAGAGGCAATGAGCAGTTCTTC,CASTPWGGRARGNEQFF
TRBJ2-1,12,NA,TRBV2,NA,TGTGCCAGCAGTGAAGGATACAATGAGCAGTTCTTC,CASSEGYNEQFF
TRBJ1-1,15,TRBD1,TRBV7-9,few,TGTGCCAGCAGTTCCCCGGACAGGGCGGGCACTGAAGCTTTCTTT,CASSSPDRAGTEAFF
TRBJ2-5,18,TRBD2,TRBV3-1/TRBV3-2,NA,TGTGCCAGCAGCCAAGTTTTACTAGCGGGGGGAACCCAAGAGACCCAGTACTTC,CASSQVLLAGGTQETQYF
TRBJ1-1,14,NA,TRBV3-1/TRBV3-2,NA,TGTGCCAGCAGCCAAGAATGGGCGGGCACTGAAGCTTTCTTT,CASSQEWAGTEAFF
TRBJ1-4,15,NA,TRBV15,NA,TGTGCCACCAGCAGAGGTGGGGGCCGTGGTGAAAAACTGTTTTTT,CATSRGGGRGEKLFF
TRBJ2-4,14,NA,TRBV30,NA,TGTGCCTGGACCCGCGGGCAGGGCCCAAACATTCAGTACTTC,CAWTRGQGPNIQYF
TRBJ1-4,13,NA,TRBV5-6,NA,TGTGCCAGCAGCTTAAGTCCTAATGAAAAACTGTTTTTT,CASSLSPNEKLFF
TRBJ1-5,16,NA,TRBV4-1,few,TGCGCCAGCAGCCCTCGGACAGTCCTTAGCAATCAGCCCCAGCATTTT,CASSPRTVLSNQPQHF
TRBJ2-3,17,NA,TRBV6-6,NA,TGTGCCAGCAGTCCCGTTGGTGGTGCACAGGGTACAGATACGCAGTATTTT,CASSPVGGAQGTDTQYF
TRBJ2-5,13,NA,TRBV19,NA,TGTGCCAGTAGTATATCTAGACAAGAGACCCAGTACTTC,CASSISRQETQYF
TRBJ2-1,16,TRBD2,TRBV6-2/TRBV6-3,NA,TGTGCCAGCAGTCTTCTAGCGGGAAGGTCCTACAATGAGCAGTTCTTC,CASSLLAGRSYNEQFF
TRBJ2-4,15,NA,TRBV7-9,NA,TGTGCCAGCAGCCCCCCGGGGACTGCCAAAAACATTCAGTACTTC,CASSPPGTAKNIQYF
TRBJ2-7,14,TRBD2,TRBV20-1,many,TGCAGTGCTAGTACTAGCGGGATACCCTACGAGCAGTACTTC,CSASTSGIPYEQYF
TRBJ2-7,17,TRBD1,TRBV27,NA,TGTGCCAGCAGTTTATCGCCCCGGGACAGAACCTCCTACGAGCAGTACTTC,CASSLSPRDRTSYEQYF
TRBJ2-1,16,NA,TRBV4-3,NA,TGCGCCAGCAGCCAAGGCCATCTAGAGGTAATGAATGAGCAGTTCTTC,CASSQGHLEVMNEQFF
TRBJ2-3,14,TRBD1,TRBV27,NA,TGTGCCACCCAGGGGGCGCTGAGGGCAGATACGCAGTATTTT,CATQGALRADTQYF
TRBJ1-5,16,TRBD1,TRBV5-6,NA,TGTGCCAGCAGCGCAAACAGGGGGACGATTAATCAGCCCCAGCATTTT,CASSANRGTINQPQHF
TRBJ1-2,16,NA,TRBV18,NA,TGTGCCAGCTCACCGGGAGATACACCTTCGGGTTATGGCTACACCTTC,CASSPGDTPSGYGYTF
TRBJ1-2,12,NA,TRBV12-3/TRBV12-4,NA,TGTGCCAGCAGTTTCGGATCAGGTGGCTACACCTTC,CASSFGSGGYTF
TRBJ1-2,14,TRBD1,TRBV3-1/TRBV3-2,NA,TGTGCCAGCAGTGACAGGGGAGCTAACTATGGCTACACCTTC,CASSDRGANYGYTF
TRBJ2-1,17,TRBD2,TRBV7-2,NA,TGTGCCAGCAGCTTAGAAAGTGGGAGGGCCTCGGGCAATGAGCAGTTCTTC,CASSLESGRASGNEQFF
TRBJ2-1,11,NA,TRBV11-3,few,TGTGCCAGCAGCTCCTCCAATGAGCAGTTCTTC,CASSSSNEQFF
TRBJ2-1,17,NA,TRBV25-1,NA,TGTGCCAGCAGTGATCGGTCAAGAGGGAGCTCCTACAATGAGCAGTTCTTC,CASSDRSRGSSYNEQFF
TRBJ2-1,22,TRBD2,TRBV7-3,NA,TGTGCCAGCAGCCCCCTAGGGTCCGGGGGGCTAGCGGGGCCCAACTCCTACAATGAGCAGTTCTTC,CASSPLGSGGLAGPNSYNEQFF
TRBJ1-5,12,NA,TRBV19,NA,TGTGCCAGTAGTAAGAGGGTAGAGCCCCAGCATTTT,CASSKRVEPQHF
TRBJ1-4,14,NA,TRBV21-1,NA,TGTGCCAGCAGCAAGGGAGATCGGCATGAAAAACTGTTTTTT,CASSKGDRHEKLFF
TRBJ2-7,15,NA,TRBV10-1,NA,TGCGCCAGCAGTGAGTCGTCCCGGACGTTGGGCGAGCAGTACTTC,CASSESSRTLGEQYF
TRBJ2-7,14,TRBD1,TRBV10-3,NA,TGTGCCCCACGGCCGACAGGGGGAGAGTACGAGCAGTACTTC,CAPRPTGGEYEQYF
TRBJ1-1,11,NA,TRBV20-1,NA,TGCAGTGCTAGAGATGGGGTAGTTGCTTTCTTT,CSARDGVVAFF
TRBJ2-4,14,NA,TRBV2,NA,TGTGCCAGCGGTAGGGGGGGACAGCTAAACATTCAGTACTTC,CASGRGGQLNIQYF
TRBJ2-1,16,TRBD2,TRBV6-4,NA,TGTGCCAGCATCCGAGGGGGGACTAGCGGTTACAATGAGCAGTTCTTC,CASIRGGTSGYNEQFF
TRBJ2-1,15,TRBD2,TRBV6-2/TRBV6-3,NA,TGTGCCAGCAGTTACCGGACTAGCTCCTACAATGAGCAGTTCTTC,CASSYRTSSYNEQFF
TRBJ2-3,16,NA,TRBV3-1/TRBV3-2,NA,TGTGCCAGCAGCCAAGGCTCCGGGTTAGCAACAGATACGCAGTATTTT,CASSQGSGLATDTQYF
TRBJ1-6,12,NA,TRBV19,few,TGTGCCAGTAGCAGGAATGATTCACCCCTCCACTTT,CASSRNDSPLHF
TRBJ1-4,14,NA,TRBV7-9,NA,TGTGCCAGCAACCCGGTGATCGGTAATGAAAAACTGTTTTTT,CASNPVIGNEKLFF
TRBJ2-1,11,NA,TRBV10-3,NA,TGTGCCATCAGTGAGTCGTACGAGCAGTTCTTC,CAISESYEQFF
TRBJ2-5,12,NA,TRBV29-1,NA,TGCAGCGCGAAGGGGTTGGAAGAGACCCAGTACTTC,CSAKGLEETQYF
TRBJ1-6,17,NA,TRBV7-8,NA,TGTGCCAGCAGCTTAAGTTTTCCCCACAGGGAAAATTCACCCCTCCACTTT,CASSLSFPHRENSPLHF
TRBJ2-3,16,NA,TRBV7-8,NA,TGTGCCAGCAGCAATAGAGAGACAGGAGGGTCAGATACGCAGTATTTT,CASSNRETGGSDTQYF
TRBJ2-1,15,NA,TRBV11-2,NA,TGTGCCAGCAGCTTAAGACGAACGGGTAAGACTGAGCAGTTCTTC,CASSLRRTGKTEQFF
TRBJ2-1,13,NA,TRBV7-9,NA,TGTGCCAGCAGCTTAGCGCAGGGGCTTGAGCAGTTCTTC,CASSLAQGLEQFF
TRBJ1-4,15,NA,TRBV19,NA,TGTGCCAGTAGTACCAAAGTCGGGGTTAATGAAAAACTGTTTTTT,CASSTKVGVNEKLFF
TRBJ2-7,14,TRBD1,TRBV29-1,once,TGCAGCGTAGGTGACAGGGGCTTCTCCTACGAGCAGTACTTC,CSVGDRGFSYEQYF